This T cell receptor beta chain was retrieved from a study of OX40 agonist ivuxolimab in advanced cancers. General study findings and limits: Clones of CD4+ and CD8+ blood T cells grew by week 6 at doses of 0.1 to 3.0 mg/kg.

Concerning this clone: No antigen is known for it.

Using immunoSEQ multiplex PCR, the repertoire was profiled, and TCRdb retains in-frame clones only, with some absent. The sample shows more than 70,000 clones, roughly four fifths of them seen only once. The CDR3 is 16 residues long. In germline, CDR1 is SGHDT, CDR2 YYEEEE. V lost 2 bases, J lost 5 bases, and 11 bases stayed unmatched. The starting material was CD4+ or CD8+ T cells sorted from blood, obtained in a trial of the OX40 agonist ivuxolimab. The sequence came from an adult with an advanced solid tumor such as melanoma, head and neck, liver or kidney cancer. The V and J genes are TRBV5-6 and TRBJ2-3; 7 bases fit TRBD2. CDR3 protein: CASSFGLGGFKDTQYF. DNA for the CDR3: TGTGCCAGCAGCTTCGGACTAGGAGGATTCAAAGATACGCAGTATTTT.